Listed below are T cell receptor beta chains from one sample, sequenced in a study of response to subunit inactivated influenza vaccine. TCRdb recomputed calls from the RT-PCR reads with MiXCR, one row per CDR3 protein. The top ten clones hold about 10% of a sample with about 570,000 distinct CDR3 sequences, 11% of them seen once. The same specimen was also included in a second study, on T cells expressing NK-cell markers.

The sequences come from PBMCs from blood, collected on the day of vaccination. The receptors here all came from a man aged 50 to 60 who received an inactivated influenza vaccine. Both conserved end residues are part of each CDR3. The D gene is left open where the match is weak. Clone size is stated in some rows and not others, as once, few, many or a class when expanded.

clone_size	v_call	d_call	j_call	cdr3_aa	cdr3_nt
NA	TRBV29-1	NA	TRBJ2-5	CSVEEVGVRETQYF	TGCAGCGTTGAAGAGGTAGGGGTCCGAGAGACCCAGTACTTC
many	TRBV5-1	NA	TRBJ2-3	CASSLGQTSTDTQYF	TGCGCCAGCAGCTTGGGCCAGACTAGCACAGATACGCAGTATTTT
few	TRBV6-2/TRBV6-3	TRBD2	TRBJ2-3	CASRPTSVSTDTQYF	TGTGCCAGCAGACCTACTAGCGTAAGCACAGATACGCAGTATTTT
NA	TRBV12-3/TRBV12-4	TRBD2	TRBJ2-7	CASSFPRGGRTYEQYF	TGTGCCAGCAGTTTTCCCCGGGGCGGGAGGACCTACGAGCAGTACTTC
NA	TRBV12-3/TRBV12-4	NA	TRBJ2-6	CASKSRGWGRSGANVLTF	TGTGCCAGCAAATCAAGGGGGTGGGGACGTTCTGGGGCCAACGTCCTGACTTTC
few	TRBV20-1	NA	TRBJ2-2	CSASLTNTGELFF	TGCAGTGCTAGTTTAACGAACACCGGGGAGCTGTTTTTT
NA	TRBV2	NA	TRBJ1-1	CASSRRTPPSEAFF	TGTGCCAGCAGCAGAAGGACCCCGCCCTCTGAAGCTTTCTTT
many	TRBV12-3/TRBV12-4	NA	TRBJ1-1	CASSLGGGITEAFF	TGTGCCAGCAGCTTAGGGGGGGGAATAACTGAAGCTTTCTTT
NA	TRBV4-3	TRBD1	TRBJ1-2	CASSQGQGAVYGYTF	TGCGCCAGCAGCCAAGGACAGGGGGCTGTCTATGGCTACACCTTC
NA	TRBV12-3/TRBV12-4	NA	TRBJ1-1	CASSLNLLNTEAFF	TGTGCCAGCAGTTTGAACCTCTTGAACACTGAAGCTTTCTTT
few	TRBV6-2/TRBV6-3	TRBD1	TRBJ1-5	CASSYSTGPRMAQHF	TGTGCCAGCAGTTACTCGACAGGGCCAAGAATGGCCCAGCATTTT
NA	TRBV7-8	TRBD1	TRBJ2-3	CASSYPGQEADTQYF	TGTGCCAGCAGCTACCCGGGACAGGAGGCAGATACGCAGTATTTT
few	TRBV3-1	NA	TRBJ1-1	CASMRHQNTEAFF	TGTGCCAGCATGCGACATCAGAACACTGAAGCTTTCTTT
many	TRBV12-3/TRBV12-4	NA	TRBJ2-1	CASSLLATLFF	TGTGCCAGCAGCCTATTAGCGACTCTTTTCTTC
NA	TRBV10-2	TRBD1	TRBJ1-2	CASGTGRNYGYTF	TGCGCCAGTGGGACAGGGAGGAACTATGGCTACACCTTC
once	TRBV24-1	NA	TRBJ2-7	CVTSDSRQSSYEQYF	TGTGTCACCAGTGATTCGAGACAGAGCTCCTACGAGCAGTACTTC
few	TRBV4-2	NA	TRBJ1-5	CASSQETLMGLGIRPQHF	TGTGCCAGCAGCCAAGAGACTTTAATGGGACTGGGGATTCGGCCCCAGCATTTT
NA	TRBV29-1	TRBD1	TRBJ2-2	CSVLIGLQGSGGELFF	TGCAGCGTCCTGATCGGCCTACAGGGGAGCGGCGGGGAGCTGTTTTTT
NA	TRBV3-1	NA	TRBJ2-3	CASSRLGAGRTYTDTQYF	TGTGCCAGCAGCCGCCTTGGGGCGGGCCGGACCTACACAGATACGCAGTATTTT
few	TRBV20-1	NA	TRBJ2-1	CSARQLSSYNEQFF	TGCAGTGCAAGACAGTTGAGCTCCTACAATGAGCAGTTCTTC
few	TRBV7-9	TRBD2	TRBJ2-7	CASSFAGLAGGEQYF	TGTGCCAGCAGCTTCGCCGGGCTAGCGGGAGGCGAGCAGTACTTC
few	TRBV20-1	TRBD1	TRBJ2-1	CSARQGVYNEQFF	TGCAGTGCTCGACAGGGTGTATACAATGAGCAGTTCTTC
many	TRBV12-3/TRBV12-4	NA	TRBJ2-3	CASSLGHGTDTQYF	TGTGCCAGCAGTTTAGGCCACGGCACAGATACGCAGTATTTT
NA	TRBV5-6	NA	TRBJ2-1	CASSLVEYNEQFF	TGTGCCAGCAGCTTGGTGGAGTACAATGAGCAGTTCTTC
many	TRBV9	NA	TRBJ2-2	CASSGGRVGELFF	TGTGCCAGCAGCGGAGGGCGCGTCGGGGAGCTGTTTTTT
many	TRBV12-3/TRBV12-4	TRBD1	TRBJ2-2	CASSPLQGNGELFF	TGTGCCAGCAGCCCCCTACAGGGGAACGGGGAGCTGTTTTTT
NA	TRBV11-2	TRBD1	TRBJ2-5	CASSRTGDYQETQYF	TGTGCCAGCAGCCGGACAGGGGACTATCAAGAGACCCAGTACTTC
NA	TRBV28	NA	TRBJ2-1	CASSPVRSYNEQFF	TGTGCCAGCAGCCCCGTCCGGAGCTACAATGAGCAGTTCTTC
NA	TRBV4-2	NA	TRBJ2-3	CASSQVRAGGTDTQYF	TGTGCCAGCAGCCAAGTTCGAGCAGGGGGCACAGATACGCAGTATTTT
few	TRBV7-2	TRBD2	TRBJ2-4	CASSLQGLADFKNIQYF	TGTGCCAGCAGCTTACAGGGACTAGCGGACTTCAAAAACATTCAGTACTTC
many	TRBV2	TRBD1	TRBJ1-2	CASSSLPTGTANYGYTF	TGTGCCAGCAGTTCGCTCCCGACCGGGACAGCAAACTATGGCTACACCTTC
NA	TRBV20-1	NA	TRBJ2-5	CSATWAAEETQYF	TGCAGTGCCACGTGGGCAGCTGAAGAGACCCAGTACTTC
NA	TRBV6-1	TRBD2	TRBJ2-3	CASRRSGSSADTQYF	TGTGCCAGCAGGAGAAGCGGGAGTAGCGCAGATACGCAGTATTTT
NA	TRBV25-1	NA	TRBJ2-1	CASSEFGGTLNNEQFF	TGTGCCAGCAGTGAATTTGGGGGCACTCTTAACAATGAGCAGTTCTTC
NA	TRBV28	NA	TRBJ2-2	CASLGPNTGELFF	TGTGCCAGCCTCGGACCCAACACCGGGGAGCTGTTTTTT
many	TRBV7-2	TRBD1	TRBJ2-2	CASSQGQFANTGELFF	TGTGCCAGCAGTCAGGGACAGTTCGCGAACACCGGGGAGCTGTTTTTT
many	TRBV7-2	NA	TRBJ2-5	CASSEFRTSWETQYF	TGTGCCAGCAGCGAATTCAGGACCTCATGGGAGACCCAGTACTTC
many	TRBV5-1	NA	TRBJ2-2	CASSLALEGGELFF	TGCGCCAGCAGCTTGGCCCTAGAGGGCGGGGAGCTGTTTTTT
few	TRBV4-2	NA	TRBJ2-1	CASSQVWGSQSSYNEQFF	TGTGCCAGCAGCCAAGTGTGGGGCTCTCAGAGCTCCTACAATGAGCAGTTCTTC
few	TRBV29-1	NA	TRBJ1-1	CSVGQRQNTEAFF	TGCAGCGTTGGGCAGAGACAGAACACTGAAGCTTTCTTT
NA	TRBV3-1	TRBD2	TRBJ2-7	CASSQDKAREGEQYF	TGTGCCAGCAGCCAAGATAAGGCCAGGGAGGGCGAGCAGTACTTC
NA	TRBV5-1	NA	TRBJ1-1	CASSTGTGGHTKAFF	TGCGCCAGCAGCACAGGGACTGGGGGACACACTAAAGCTTTCTTT